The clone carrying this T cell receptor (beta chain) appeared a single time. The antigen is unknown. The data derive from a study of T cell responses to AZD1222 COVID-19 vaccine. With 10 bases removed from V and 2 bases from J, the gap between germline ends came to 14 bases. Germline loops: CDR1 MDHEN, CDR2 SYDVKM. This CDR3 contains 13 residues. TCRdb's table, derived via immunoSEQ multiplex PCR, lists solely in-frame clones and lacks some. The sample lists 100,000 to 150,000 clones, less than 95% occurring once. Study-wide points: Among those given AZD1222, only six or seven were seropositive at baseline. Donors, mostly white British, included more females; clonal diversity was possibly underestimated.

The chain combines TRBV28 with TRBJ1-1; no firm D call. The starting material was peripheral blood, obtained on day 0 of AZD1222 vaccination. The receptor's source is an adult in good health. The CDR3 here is CATTSSGNTEAFF. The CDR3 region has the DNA TGTGCCACCACCTCGTCCGGTAACACTGAAGCTTTCTTT.